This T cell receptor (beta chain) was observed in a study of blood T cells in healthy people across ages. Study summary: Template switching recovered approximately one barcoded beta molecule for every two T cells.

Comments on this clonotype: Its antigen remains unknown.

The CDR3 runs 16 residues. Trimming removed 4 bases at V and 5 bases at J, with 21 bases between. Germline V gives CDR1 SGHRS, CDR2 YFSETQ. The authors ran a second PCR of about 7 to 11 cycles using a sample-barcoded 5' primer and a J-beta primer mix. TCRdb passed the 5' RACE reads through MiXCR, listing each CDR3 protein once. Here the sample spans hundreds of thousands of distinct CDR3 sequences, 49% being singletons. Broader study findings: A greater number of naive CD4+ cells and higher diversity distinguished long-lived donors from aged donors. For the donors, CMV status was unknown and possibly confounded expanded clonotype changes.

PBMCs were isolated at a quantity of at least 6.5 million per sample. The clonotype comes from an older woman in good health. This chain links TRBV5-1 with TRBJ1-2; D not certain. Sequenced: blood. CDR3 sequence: CASSAPDGVTNYGYTF. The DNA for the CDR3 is TGCGCCAGCAGCGCGCCCGACGGGGTGACGAATTATGGCTACACCTTC.